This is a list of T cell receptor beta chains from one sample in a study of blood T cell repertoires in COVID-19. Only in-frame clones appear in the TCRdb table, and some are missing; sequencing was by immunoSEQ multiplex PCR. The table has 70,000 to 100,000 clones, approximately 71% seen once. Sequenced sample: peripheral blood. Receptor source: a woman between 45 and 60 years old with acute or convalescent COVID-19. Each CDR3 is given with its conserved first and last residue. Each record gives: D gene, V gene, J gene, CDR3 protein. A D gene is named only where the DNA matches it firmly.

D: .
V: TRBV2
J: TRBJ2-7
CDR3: CASSEFEYEQYF

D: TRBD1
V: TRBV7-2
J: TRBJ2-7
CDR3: CASSGRDRTPYEQYF

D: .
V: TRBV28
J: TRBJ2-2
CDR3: CASSPRRGELFF

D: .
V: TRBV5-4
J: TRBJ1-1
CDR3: CASSFAEGTEAFF

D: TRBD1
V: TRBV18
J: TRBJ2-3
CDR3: CASSPQTGASTDTQYF

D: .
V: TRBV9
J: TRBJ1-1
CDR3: CASSSSLEEAFF

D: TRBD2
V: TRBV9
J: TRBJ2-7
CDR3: CASSVGGTSGAEQYF

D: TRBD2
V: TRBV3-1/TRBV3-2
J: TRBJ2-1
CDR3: CASSPTGGRDNEQFF

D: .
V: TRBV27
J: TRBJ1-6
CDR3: CASSLTRANSPLHF

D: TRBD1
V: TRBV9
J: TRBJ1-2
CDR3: CASSAKQGMDYGYTF

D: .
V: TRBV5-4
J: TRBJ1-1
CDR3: CASSLYQGGRNTEAFF

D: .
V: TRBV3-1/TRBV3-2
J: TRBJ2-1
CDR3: CASSQGGRGAYNEQFF

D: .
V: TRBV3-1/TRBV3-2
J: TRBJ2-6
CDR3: CASSQHPGISSGANVLTF

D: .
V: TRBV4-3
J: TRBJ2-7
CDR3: CASSPFTGAYEQYF

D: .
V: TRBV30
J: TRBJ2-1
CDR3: CATDRTSRANEQFF

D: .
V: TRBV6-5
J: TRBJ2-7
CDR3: CASSYSRVTYEQYF

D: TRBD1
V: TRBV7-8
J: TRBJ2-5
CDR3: CASSSGADRAKETQYF

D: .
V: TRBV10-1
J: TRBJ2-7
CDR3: CASSEYQQGGPYEQYF

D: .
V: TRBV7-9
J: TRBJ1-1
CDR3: CASSPLRGSNTEAFF

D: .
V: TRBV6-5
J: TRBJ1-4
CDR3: CASGGTNEKLFF